This TCR beta chain stems from a study of shared clonotypes between healthy human individuals. For the study at large: Each donor had three CD4 naive, three CD4 memory, two CD8 naive and one CD8 memory plate. General observations from the study: Some clonotypes were shared by all four sorted-subset donors, while others were not shared. The non-shared ones had lower generation probabilities than the shared ones.

The length of the CDR3 is 15 residues. Trimming left V 2 bases short and J 0 bases short, with 9 bases between. Germline CDR1 MNHEY, CDR2 SMNVEV (reference sequence). The protocol was immunoSEQ multiplex PCR, while the TCRdb copy is restricted to in-frame clones and leaves out a portion. The table lists about 1.5 million clones, more than 95% of them singletons. Concerning this clone: What it binds is not known. The same CDR3 is also encoded by other DNA sequences in this sample.

The receptor was isolated from a man in his thirties or forties in good health. The chain is built from TRBV27 and TRBJ2-3; D may be TRBD2 (5 bases). Input material: naive CD4+ T cells sorted from blood. The subset denotes: CD45RA+ positively selected. The CDR3 sequence is CASSLGGTSTDTQYF. CDR3 nucleotides: TGTGCCAGCAGTTTAGGAGGAACTAGCACAGATACGCAGTATTTT.